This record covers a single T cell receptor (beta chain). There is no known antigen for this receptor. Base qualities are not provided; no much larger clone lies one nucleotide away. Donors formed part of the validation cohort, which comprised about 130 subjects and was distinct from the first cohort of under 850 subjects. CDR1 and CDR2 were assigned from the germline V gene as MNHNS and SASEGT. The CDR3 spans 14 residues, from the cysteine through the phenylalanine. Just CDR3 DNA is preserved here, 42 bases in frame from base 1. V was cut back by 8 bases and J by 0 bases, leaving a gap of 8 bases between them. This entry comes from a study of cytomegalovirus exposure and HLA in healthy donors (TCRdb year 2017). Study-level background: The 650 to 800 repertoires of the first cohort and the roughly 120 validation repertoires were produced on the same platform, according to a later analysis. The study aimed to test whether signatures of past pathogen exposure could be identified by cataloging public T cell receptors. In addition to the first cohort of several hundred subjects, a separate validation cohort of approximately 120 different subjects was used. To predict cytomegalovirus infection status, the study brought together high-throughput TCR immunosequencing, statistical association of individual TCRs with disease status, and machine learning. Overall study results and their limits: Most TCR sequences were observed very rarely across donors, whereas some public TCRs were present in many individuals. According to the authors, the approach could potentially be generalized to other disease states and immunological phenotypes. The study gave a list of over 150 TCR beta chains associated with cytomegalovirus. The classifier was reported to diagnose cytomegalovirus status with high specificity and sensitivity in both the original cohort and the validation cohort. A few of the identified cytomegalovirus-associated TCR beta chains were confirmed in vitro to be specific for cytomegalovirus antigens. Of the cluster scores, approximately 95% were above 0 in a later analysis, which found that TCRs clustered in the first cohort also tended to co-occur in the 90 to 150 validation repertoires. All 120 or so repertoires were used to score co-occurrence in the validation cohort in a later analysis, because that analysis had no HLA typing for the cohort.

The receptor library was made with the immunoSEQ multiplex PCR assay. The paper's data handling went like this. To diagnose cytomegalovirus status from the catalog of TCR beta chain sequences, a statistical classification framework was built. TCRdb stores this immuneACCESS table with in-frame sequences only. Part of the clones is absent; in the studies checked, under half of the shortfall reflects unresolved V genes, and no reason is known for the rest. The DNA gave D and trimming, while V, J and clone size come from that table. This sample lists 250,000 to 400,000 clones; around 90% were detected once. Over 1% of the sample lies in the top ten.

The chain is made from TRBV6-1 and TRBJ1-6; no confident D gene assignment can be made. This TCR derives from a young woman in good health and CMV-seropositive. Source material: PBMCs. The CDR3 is CASGRNSYNSPLHF. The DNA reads TGTGCCAGCGGTCGGAACTCCTATAATTCACCCCTCCACTTT.